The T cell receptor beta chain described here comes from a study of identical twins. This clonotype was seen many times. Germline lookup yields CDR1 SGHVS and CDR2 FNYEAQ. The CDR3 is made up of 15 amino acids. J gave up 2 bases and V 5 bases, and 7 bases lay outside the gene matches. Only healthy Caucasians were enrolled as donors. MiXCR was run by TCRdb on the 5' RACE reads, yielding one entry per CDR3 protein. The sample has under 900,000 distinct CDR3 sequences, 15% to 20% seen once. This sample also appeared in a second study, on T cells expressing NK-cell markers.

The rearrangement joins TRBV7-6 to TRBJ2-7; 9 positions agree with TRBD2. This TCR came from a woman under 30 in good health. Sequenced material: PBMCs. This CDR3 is CASSPSGKVPYEQYF. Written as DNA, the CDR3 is TGTGCCAGCAGCCCTAGCGGGAAGGTACCCTACGAGCAGTACTTC. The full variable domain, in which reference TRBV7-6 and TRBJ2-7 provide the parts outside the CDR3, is GAGVSQSPRYKVTKRGQDVALRCDPISGHVSLYWYRQALGQGPEFLTYFNYEAQQDKSGLPNDRFSAERPEGSISTLTIQRTEQRDSAMYRCASSPSGKVPYEQYFGPGTRLTVT.